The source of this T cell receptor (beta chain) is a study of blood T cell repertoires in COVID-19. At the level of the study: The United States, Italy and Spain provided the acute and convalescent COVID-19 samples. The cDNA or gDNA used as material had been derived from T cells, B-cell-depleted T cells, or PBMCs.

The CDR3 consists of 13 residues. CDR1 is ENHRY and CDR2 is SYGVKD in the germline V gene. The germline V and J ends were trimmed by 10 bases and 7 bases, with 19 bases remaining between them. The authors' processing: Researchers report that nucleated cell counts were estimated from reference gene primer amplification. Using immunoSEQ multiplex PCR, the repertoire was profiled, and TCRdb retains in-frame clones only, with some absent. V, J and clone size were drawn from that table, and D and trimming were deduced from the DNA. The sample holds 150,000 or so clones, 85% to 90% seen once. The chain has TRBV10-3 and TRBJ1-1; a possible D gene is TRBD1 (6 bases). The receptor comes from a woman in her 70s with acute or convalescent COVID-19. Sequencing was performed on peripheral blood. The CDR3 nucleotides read TGTGCCACCGGGGGCACAGGGAGGGATGAAGCTTTCTTT. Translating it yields CATGGTGRDEAFF.